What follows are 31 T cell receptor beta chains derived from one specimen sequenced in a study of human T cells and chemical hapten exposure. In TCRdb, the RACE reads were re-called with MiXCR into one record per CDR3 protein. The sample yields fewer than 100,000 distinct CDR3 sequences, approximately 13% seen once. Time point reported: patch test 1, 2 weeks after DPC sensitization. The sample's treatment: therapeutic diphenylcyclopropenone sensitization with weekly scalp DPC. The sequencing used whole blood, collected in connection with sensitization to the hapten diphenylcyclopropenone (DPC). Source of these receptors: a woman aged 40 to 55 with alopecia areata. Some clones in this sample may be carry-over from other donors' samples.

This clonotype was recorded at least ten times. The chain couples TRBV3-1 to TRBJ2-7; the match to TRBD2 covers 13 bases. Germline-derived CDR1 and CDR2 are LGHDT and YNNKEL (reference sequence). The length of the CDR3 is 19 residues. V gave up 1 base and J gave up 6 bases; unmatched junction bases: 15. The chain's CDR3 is CASSQAGTSGTPRRGEQYF. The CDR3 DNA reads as TGTGCCAGCAGCCAAGCCGGGACTAGCGGGACCCCGCGGCGGGGCGAGCAGTACTTC.

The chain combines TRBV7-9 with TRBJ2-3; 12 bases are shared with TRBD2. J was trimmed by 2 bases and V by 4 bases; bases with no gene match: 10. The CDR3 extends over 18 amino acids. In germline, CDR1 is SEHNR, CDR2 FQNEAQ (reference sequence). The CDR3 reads CASSSAPTSGGITDTQYF. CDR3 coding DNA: TGTGCCAGCAGCTCCGCTCCAACTAGCGGGGGGATCACAGATACGCAGTATTTT.

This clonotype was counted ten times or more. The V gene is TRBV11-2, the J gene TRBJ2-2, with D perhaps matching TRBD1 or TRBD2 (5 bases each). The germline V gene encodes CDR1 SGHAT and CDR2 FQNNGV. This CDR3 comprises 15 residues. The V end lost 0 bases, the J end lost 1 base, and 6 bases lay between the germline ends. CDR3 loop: CASSLEGVNTGELFF. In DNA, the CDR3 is TGTGCCAGCAGCTTAGAGGGGGTGAACACCGGGGAGCTGTTTTTT.

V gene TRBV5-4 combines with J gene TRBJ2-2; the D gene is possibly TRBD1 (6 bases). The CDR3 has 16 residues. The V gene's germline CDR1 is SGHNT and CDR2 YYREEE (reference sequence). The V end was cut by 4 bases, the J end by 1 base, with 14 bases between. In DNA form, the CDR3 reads TGTGCCAGCAGCCCCCGGGACATCCAGAACACCGGGGAGCTGTTTTTT. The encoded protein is CASSPRDIQNTGELFF.

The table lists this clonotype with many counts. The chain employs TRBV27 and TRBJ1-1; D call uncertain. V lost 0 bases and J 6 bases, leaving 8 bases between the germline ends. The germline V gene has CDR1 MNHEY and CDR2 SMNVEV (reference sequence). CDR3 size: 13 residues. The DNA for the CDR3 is TGTGCCAGCAGTTTATCCCTCCCTTCTGAAGCTTTCTTT. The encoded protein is CASSLSLPSEAFF.

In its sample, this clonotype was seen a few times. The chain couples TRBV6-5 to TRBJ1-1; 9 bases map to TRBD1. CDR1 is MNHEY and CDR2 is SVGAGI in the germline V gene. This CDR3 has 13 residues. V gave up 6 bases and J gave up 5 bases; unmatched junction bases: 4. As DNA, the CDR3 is TGTGCCAGCAGACCGGACAGGGGTACTGAAGCTTTCTTT. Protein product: CASRPDRGTEAFF.

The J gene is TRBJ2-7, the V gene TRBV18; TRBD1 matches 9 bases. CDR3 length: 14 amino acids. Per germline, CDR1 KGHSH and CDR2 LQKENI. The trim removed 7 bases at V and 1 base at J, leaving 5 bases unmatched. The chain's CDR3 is CASWSGTGSYEQYF. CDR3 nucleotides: TGTGCCAGCTGGTCCGGGACAGGGTCCTACGAGCAGTACTTC. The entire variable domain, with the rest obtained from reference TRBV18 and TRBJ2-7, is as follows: NAGVMQNPRHLVRRRGQEARLRCSPMKGHSHVYWYRQLPEEGLKFMVYLQKENIIDESGMPKERFSAEFPKEGPSILRIQQVVRGDSAAYFCASWSGTGSYEQYFGPGTRLTVT.

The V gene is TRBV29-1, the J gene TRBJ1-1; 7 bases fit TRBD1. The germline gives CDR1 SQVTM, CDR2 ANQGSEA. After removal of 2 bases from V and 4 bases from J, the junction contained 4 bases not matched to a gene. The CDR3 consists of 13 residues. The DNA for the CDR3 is TGCAGCGTTGAAAGGGGGCGTCTCACTGAAGCTTTCTTT. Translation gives CSVERGRLTEAFF.

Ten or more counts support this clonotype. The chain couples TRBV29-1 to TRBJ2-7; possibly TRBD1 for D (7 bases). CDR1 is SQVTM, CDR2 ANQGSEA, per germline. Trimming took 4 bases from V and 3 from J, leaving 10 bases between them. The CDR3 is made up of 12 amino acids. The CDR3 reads CSVGRGVYEQYF. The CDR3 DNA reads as TGCAGCGTTGGCAGGGGGGTCTACGAGCAGTACTTC.

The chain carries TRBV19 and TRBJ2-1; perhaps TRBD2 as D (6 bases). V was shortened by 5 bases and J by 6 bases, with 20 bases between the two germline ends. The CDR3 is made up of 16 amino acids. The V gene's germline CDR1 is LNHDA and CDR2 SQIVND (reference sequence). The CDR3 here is CASSLVAASTFNEQFF. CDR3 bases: TGTGCCAGTAGTCTTGTAGCGGCGTCGACCTTCAATGAGCAGTTCTTC.

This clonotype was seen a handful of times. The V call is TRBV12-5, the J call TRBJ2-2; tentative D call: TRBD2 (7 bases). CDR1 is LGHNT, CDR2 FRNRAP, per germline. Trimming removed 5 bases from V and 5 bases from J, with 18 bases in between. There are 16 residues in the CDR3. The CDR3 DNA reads TGTGCTAGTGGTGTTCTGGGGGGGCTCAGAACCGGGGAGCTGTTTTTT. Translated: CASGVLGGLRTGELFF. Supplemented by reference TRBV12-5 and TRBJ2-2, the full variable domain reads DARVTQTPRHKVTEMGQEVTMRCQPILGHNTVFWYRQTMMQGLELLAYFRNRAPLDDSGMPKDRFSAEMPDATLATLKIQPSEPRDSAVYFCASGVLGGLRTGELFFGEGSRLTVL.

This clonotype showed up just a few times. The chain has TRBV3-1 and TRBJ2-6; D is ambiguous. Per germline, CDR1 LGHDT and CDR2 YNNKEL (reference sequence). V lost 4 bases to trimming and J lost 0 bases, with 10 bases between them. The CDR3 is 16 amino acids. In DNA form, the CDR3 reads TGTGCCAGCAGCCCCTTAGAGGTCTCTGGGGCCAACGTCCTGACTTTC. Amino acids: CASSPLEVSGANVLTF.

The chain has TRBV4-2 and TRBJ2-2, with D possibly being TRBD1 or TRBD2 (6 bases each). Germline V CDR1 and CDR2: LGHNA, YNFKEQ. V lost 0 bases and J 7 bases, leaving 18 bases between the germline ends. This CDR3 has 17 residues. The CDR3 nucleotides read TGTGCCAGCAGCCAAGAAGGGGGACTCCCGGTAGGCGGGGAGCTGTTTTTT. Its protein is CASSQEGGLPVGGELFF.

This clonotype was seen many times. CDR3 region: CSAIRATGGDQPQHF. The CDR3 coding sequence is TGCAGTGCTATACGAGCGACAGGGGGCGATCAGCCCCAGCATTTT. This sequence joins TRBV20-1 and TRBJ1-5, with 10 bases fitting TRBD1. Germline CDR1 is DFQATT and CDR2 is SNEGSKA (reference sequence). J gave up 5 bases and V 4 bases, and 8 bases lay outside the gene matches. CDR3 length: 15 amino acids.

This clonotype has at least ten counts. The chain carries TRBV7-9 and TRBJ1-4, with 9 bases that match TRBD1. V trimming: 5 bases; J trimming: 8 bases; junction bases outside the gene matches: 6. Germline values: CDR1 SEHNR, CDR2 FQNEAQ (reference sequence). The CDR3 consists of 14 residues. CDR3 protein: CASSPGQGGEKLFF. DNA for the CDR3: TGTGCCAGCAGCCCGGGACAGGGAGGAGAAAAACTGTTTTTT.

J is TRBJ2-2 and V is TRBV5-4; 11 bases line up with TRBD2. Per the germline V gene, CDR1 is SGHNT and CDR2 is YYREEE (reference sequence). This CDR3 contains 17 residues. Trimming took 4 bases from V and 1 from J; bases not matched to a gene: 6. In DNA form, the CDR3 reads TGTGCCAGCAGCCGCGGGCTAGCGGGAGGGAACACCGGGGAGCTGTTTTTT. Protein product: CASSRGLAGGNTGELFF. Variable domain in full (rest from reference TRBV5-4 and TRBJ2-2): ETGVTQSPTHLIKTRGQQVTLRCSSQSGHNTVSWYQQALGQGPQFIFQYYREEENGRGNFPPRFSGLQFPNYSSELNVNALELDDSALYLCASSRGLAGGNTGELFFGEGSRLTVL.

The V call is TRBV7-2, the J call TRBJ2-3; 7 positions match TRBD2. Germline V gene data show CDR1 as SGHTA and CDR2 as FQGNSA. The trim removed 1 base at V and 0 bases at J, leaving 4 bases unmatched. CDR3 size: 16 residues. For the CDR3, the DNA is TGTGCCAGCAGCTTAGATCTAGCGGTCAGCACAGATACGCAGTATTTT. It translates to CASSLDLAVSTDTQYF. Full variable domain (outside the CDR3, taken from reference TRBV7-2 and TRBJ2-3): GAGVSQSPSNKVTEKGKDVELRCDPISGHTALYWYRQSLGQGLEFLIYFQGNSAPDKSGLPSDRFSAERTGGSVSTLTIQRTQQEDSAVYLCASSLDLAVSTDTQYFGPGTRLTVL.

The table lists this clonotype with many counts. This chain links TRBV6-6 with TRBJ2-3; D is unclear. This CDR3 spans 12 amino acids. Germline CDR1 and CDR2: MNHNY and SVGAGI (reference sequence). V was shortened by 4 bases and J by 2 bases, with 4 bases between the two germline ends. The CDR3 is CASSWYTDTQYF. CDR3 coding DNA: TGTGCCAGCAGTTGGTACACAGATACGCAGTATTTT.

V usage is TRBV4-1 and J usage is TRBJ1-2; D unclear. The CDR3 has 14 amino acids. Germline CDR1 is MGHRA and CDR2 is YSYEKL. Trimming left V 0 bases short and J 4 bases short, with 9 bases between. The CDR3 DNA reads TGCGCCAGCAGCCAAGAGAGCCAGCTCTATGGCTACACCTTC. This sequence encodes CASSQESQLYGYTF.

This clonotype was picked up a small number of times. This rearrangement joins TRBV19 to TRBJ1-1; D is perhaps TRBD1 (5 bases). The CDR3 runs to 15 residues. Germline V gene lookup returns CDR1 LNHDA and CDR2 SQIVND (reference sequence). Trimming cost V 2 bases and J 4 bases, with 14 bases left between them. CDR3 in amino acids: CASSIFGALGTEAFF. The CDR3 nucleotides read TGTGCCAGTAGTATATTTGGGGCGTTGGGCACTGAAGCTTTCTTT.

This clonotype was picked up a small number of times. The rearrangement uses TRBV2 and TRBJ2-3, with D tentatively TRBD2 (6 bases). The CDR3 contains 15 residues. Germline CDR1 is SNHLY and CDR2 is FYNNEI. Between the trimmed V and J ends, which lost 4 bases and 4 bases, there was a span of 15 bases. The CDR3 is CASSAPPGLSDTQYF. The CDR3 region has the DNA TGTGCCAGCAGTGCCCCCCCGGGACTCTCAGATACGCAGTATTTT.

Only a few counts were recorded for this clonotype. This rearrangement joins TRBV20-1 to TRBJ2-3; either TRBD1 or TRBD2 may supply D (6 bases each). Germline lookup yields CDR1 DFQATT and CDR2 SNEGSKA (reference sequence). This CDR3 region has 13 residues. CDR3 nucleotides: TGCGGTAGGGGGGCGGGACCCACAGATACGCAGTATTTT. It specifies CGRGAGPTDTQYF.

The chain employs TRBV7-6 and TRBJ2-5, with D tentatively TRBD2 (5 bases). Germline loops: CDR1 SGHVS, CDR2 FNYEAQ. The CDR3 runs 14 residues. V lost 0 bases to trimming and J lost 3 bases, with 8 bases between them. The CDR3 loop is CASSLAPGEETQYF. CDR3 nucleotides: TGTGCCAGCAGCTTAGCGCCCGGGGAAGAGACCCAGTACTTC. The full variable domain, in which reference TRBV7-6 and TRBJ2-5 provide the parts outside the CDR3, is GAGVSQSPRYKVTKRGQDVALRCDPISGHVSLYWYRQALGQGPEFLTYFNYEAQQDKSGLPNDRFSAERPEGSISTLTIQRTEQRDSAMYRCASSLAPGEETQYFGPGTRLLVL.

The CDR3 loop is CASSLGLTTSSDTQYF. The CDR3 DNA reads TGTGCCAGCAGCTTGGGTTTAACGACCAGTTCAGATACGCAGTATTTT. The chain employs TRBV5-4 and TRBJ2-3, with no clear D. The CDR3 runs to 16 residues. The germline V gene has CDR1 SGHNT and CDR2 YYREEE (reference sequence). The germline V and J ends were trimmed by 0 bases and 4 bases, with 15 bases remaining between them.

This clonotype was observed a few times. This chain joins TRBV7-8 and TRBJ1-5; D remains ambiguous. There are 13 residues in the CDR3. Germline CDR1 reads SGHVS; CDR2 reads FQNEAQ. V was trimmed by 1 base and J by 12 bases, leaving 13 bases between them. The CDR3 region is CASSLGHPRLQHF. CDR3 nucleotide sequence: TGTGCCAGCAGCTTAGGTCATCCGAGACTCCAGCATTTT.

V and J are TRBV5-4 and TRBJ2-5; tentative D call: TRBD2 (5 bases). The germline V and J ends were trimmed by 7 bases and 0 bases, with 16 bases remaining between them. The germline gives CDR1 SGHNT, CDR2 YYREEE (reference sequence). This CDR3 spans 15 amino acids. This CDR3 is CASRTSGRYQETQYF. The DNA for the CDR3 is TGTGCCAGCCGGACCAGCGGAAGGTACCAAGAGACCCAGTACTTC.

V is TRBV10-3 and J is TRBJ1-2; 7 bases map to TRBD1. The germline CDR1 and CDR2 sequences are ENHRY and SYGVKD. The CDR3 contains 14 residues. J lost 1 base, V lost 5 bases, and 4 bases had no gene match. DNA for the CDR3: TGTGCCATCAGTTACACAGGGGATAACTATGGCTACACCTTC. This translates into CAISYTGDNYGYTF.

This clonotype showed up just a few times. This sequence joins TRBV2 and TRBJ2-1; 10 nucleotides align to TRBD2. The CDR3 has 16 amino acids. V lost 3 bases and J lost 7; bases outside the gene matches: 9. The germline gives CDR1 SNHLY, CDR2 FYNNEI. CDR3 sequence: CASSDPQREGRNEQFF. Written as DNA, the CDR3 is TGTGCCAGCAGTGACCCTCAGCGGGAGGGCCGAAATGAGCAGTTCTTC.

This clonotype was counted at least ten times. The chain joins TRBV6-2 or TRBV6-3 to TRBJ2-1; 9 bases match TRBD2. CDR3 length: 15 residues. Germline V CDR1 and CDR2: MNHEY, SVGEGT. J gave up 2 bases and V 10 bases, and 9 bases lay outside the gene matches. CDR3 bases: TGTGCCACCGGCGGCGGGAGGGAGACCTACAATGAGCAGTTCTTC. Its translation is CATGGGRETYNEQFF.

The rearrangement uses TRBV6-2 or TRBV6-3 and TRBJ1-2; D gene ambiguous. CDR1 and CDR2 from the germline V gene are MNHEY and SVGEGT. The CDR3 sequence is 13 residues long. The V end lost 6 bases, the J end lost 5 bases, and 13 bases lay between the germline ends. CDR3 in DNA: TGTGCCAGCAGCCCTCGACGAGATTATGGCTACACCTTC. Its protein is CASSPRRDYGYTF.

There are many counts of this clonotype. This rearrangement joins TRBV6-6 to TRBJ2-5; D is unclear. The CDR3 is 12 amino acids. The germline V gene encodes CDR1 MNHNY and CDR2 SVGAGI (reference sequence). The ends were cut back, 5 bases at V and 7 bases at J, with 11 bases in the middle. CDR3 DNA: TGTGCCAGCAGTCCCCGAGGTTGGACCCAGTACTTC. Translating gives CASSPRGWTQYF.